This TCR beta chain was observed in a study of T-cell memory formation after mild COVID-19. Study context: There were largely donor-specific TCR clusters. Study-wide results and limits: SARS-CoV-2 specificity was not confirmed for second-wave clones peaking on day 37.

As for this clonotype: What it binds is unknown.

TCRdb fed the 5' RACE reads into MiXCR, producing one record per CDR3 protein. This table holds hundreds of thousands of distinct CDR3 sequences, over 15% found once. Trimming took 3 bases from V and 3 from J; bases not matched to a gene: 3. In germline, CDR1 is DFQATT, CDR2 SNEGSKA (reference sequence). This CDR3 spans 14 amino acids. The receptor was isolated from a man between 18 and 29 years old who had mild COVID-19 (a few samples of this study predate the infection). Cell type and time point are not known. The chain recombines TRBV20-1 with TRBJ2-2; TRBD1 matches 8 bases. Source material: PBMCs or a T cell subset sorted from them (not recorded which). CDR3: CSARPGGYTGELFF. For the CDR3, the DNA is TGCAGTGCTAGGCCAGGGGGCTACACCGGGGAGCTGTTTTTT.